What follows are 20 T cell receptor beta chains derived from one specimen sequenced in a study of T cells in Graves' hyperthyroidism and ophthalmopathy. Template material for amplifying TCR beta CDR3 regions consisted of RNA transcripts. Initially, a first-round RT-PCR of the TCR CDR3 employed the HTBI primer set. One entry per CDR3 protein, called by TCRdb with MiXCR from the multiplex PCR reads. The table has 400,000 to 500,000 distinct CDR3 sequences, approximately 14% seen once. Material: blood. All receptors derive from a man aged 18 to 30 with Graves' ophthalmopathy.

By frequency in the sample, this clonotype is medium-sized. The chain carries TRBV30 and TRBJ1-1, with 8 positions matching TRBD1. Looked up from germline, CDR1 is GTSNPN and CDR2 is SVGIG (reference sequence). The CDR3 covers 13 residues. The ends lost 2 bases at V and 4 bases at J; junction bases unmatched: 3. The CDR3 region is CAWSITGGTEAFF. The DNA for the CDR3 is TGTGCCTGGAGTATCACAGGGGGCACTGAAGCTTTCTTT. Supplemented by reference TRBV30 and TRBJ1-1, the full variable domain reads SQTIHQWPATLVQPVGSPLSLECTVEGTSNPNLYWYRQAAGRGLQLLFYSVGIGQISSEVPQNLSASRPQDRQFILSSKKLLLSDSGFYLCAWSITGGTEAFFGQGTRLTVV.

A word on this clonotype: A much larger clone differs by one base, so this may be a read error. This likely comes from a read error, as the CDR3 has no conserved phenylalanine or tryptophan at its end. V and J are TRBV20-1 and TRBJ2-7, with 11 bases identical to TRBD1. Germline lookup yields CDR1 DFQATT and CDR2 SNEGSKA (reference sequence). This CDR3 has 14 amino acids. V lost 1 base to trimming and J lost 4 bases; unmatched junction nucleotides: 3. Written as DNA, the CDR3 is TGCAGTGCTAGAGCGGACAGGGGGCTGTACGAGCAGTACCTC. This gives the protein CSARADRGLYEQYL.

This clonotype was counted ten times or more. An end of the junction does not agree with germline; a read error may underlie this. This rearrangement joins TRBV20-1 to TRBJ2-1; D might be TRBD1 or TRBD2, each matching 6 bases. Germline V gives CDR1 DFQATT, CDR2 SNEGSKA (reference sequence). The CDR3 runs to 16 residues. CDR3: CSARGGIGTPLNEQFF. CDR3 nucleotide sequence: TGCAGTGCCAGAGGGGGGATCGGGACGCCTCTCAATGAGCAGTTCTTC.

This clonotype has ten or more counts. V usage is TRBV6-1 and J usage is TRBJ1-3; possible D gene TRBD1, 6 bases. The length of the CDR3 is 14 residues. In germline, CDR1 is MNHNS, CDR2 SASEGT. With 6 bases removed from V and 1 base from J, the gap between germline ends came to 10 bases. The CDR3 sequence is CASRLQGSGNTIYF. CDR3 nucleotides: TGTGCCAGCAGGCTACAGGGTTCTGGAAACACCATATATTTT.

The sample holds many counts of this clonotype. The rearrangement joins TRBV9 to TRBJ2-5, with a tentative D call TRBD1 (5 bases). With 4 bases removed from V and 1 base from J, the gap between germline ends came to 14 bases. The CDR3 is 15 residues long. Germline CDR1 reads SGDLS; CDR2 reads YYNGEE. The CDR3 region has the DNA TGTGCCAGCAGCTCCGGTGGGGCCAGCCAAGAGACCCAGTACTTC. Its translation: CASSSGGASQETQYF.

There are many counts of this clonotype. This chain links TRBV18 with TRBJ2-7; tentatively, D is TRBD1 (6 bases). Germline loops: CDR1 KGHSH, CDR2 LQKENI. The CDR3 runs 14 residues. The V gene lost 0 bases and the J gene lost 7 bases, with 13 bases spanning the gap. CDR3 bases: TGTGCCAGCTCACCACCGAGCCAGGGGTATGAGCAGTACTTC. Encoded protein: CASSPPSQGYEQYF.

The V and J genes are TRBV29-1 and TRBJ2-5; 12 positions match TRBD2. The V gene's germline CDR1 is SQVTM and CDR2 ANQGSEA. The CDR3 has 12 residues. Trimming at V came to 6 bases and at J to 8 bases, leaving 4 bases not matched to a gene. The CDR3 sequence is CSVWTSGETQYF. CDR3 coding DNA: TGCAGCGTCTGGACTAGCGGGGAAACCCAGTACTTC.

The sample holds a few counts of this clonotype. V usage is TRBV7-9 and J usage is TRBJ2-1; 12 bases map to TRBD2. This CDR3 comprises 16 residues. With V trimmed by 5 bases and J by 7 bases, 9 bases remained unmatched. Germline CDR1 and CDR2: SEHNR and FQNEAQ (reference sequence). CDR3 sequence reads: CASSREALAGGNEQFF. CDR3 coding DNA: TGTGCCAGCAGCCGAGAGGCCCTAGCGGGGGGGAATGAGCAGTTCTTC.

In this sample, this clonotype turned up a few times. The V call is TRBV19, the J call TRBJ2-1; D is undetermined. V lost 3 bases to trimming and J lost 9 bases, with 15 bases between them. Germline lookup yields CDR1 LNHDA and CDR2 SQIVND (reference sequence). This CDR3 contains 14 residues. The CDR3 nucleotides are TGTGCCAGTAGTATCTCCCCCCGGGTCACTGAGCAGTTCTTC. It is translated as CASSISPRVTEQFF.

This clonotype was seen at least ten times. This sequence joins TRBV6-1 and TRBJ2-5; no firm D call. From germline, CDR1 is MNHNS and CDR2 SASEGT. The ends were cut back, 8 bases at V and 6 bases at J, with 10 bases in the middle. The length of the CDR3 is 11 residues. The CDR3 DNA reads as TGTGCCAGCGTGAGAAAAAAGACCCAGTACTTC. Translated: CASVRKKTQYF.

This clonotype was observed many times. The chain has TRBV27 and TRBJ1-1; TRBD1 aligns across 10 bases. Unmatched junction bases numbered 6, after V lost 6 bases and J lost 5 bases. CDR1 MNHEY and CDR2 SMNVEV come from the germline V gene (reference sequence). The CDR3 totals 14 residues. CDR3 DNA sequence: TGTGCCAGCAGCTCTCCGGACAGGGGGACTGAAGCTTTCTTT. This sequence encodes CASSSPDRGTEAFF.

V is TRBV15 and J is TRBJ1-2; D is uncertain. Germline CDR1 reads LNHNV; CDR2 reads YYDKDF (reference sequence). This CDR3 is 13 amino acids long. The V gene lost 4 bases and the J gene lost 0 bases, with 6 bases spanning the gap. CDR3 region: CATSTRTNYGYTF. DNA for the CDR3: TGTGCCACCAGCACCAGGACTAACTATGGCTACACCTTC.

The rearrangement links TRBV11-2 to TRBJ2-1, with TRBD2 matching 14 bases. Germline CDR1 and CDR2: SGHAT and FQNNGV. The CDR3 contains 15 residues. V trimming: 7 bases; J trimming: 10 bases; junction bases outside the gene matches: 9. CDR3: CASTVGTSGSLEQFF. In DNA form, the CDR3 reads TGTGCCAGCACCGTAGGGACTAGCGGGAGTTTAGAGCAGTTCTTC.

This clonotype was seen many times. The V gene is TRBV7-3, the J gene TRBJ2-1, with D maybe TRBD2 (6 bases). This CDR3 is built from 17 residues. V was shortened by 2 bases and J by 0 bases, with 14 bases between the two germline ends. CDR1 and CDR2 from the germline V gene are SGHTA and FQGTGA. The CDR3 reads CASSLHNGGSSYNEQFF. Written as DNA, the CDR3 is TGTGCCAGCAGCTTACACAATGGAGGGAGCTCCTACAATGAGCAGTTCTTC. The full variable domain, with the rest looked up from reference TRBV7-3 and TRBJ2-1, is GAGVSQTPSNKVTEKGKYVELRCDPISGHTALYWYRQSLGQGPEFLIYFQGTGAADDSGLPNDRFFAVRPEGSVSTLKIQRTERGDSAVYLCASSLHNGGSSYNEQFFGPGTRLTVL.

Only a few counts were recorded for this clonotype. J is TRBJ1-1 and V is TRBV10-3; unclear D gene. This CDR3 has 16 residues. Germline V CDR1 and CDR2: ENHRY, SYGVKD. V was clipped by 3 bases and J by 6 bases, with 20 bases between them. CDR3 sequence (DNA): TGTGCCATCAGTGATACATCTAACGGAGGGTATTCTGAAGCTTTCTTT. It translates to CAISDTSNGGYSEAFF.

This clonotype came up many times. The chain employs TRBV11-3 and TRBJ2-1; 14 bases map to TRBD2. Germline V gene sequence: CDR1 SGHNT, CDR2 YENEEA. The CDR3 runs to 16 residues. The V and J ends lost 5 bases and 9 bases, in that order; junction bases with no gene match: 9. The CDR3 coding sequence is TGTGCCAGCAGCCCCAGGGGACTAGCGGGAGTTGGTGAGCAGTTCTTC. Protein: CASSPRGLAGVGEQFF.

This clonotype was counted at least ten times. This sequence joins TRBV7-8 and TRBJ2-5; 7 bases map to TRBD1. Germline CDR1 is SGHVS and CDR2 is FQNEAQ. The length of the CDR3 is 13 residues. V was clipped by 4 bases and J by 6 bases; unmatched bases: 5. This CDR3 reads CASSYYRGQTQYF. The CDR3 nucleotides are TGTGCCAGCAGCTACTACAGGGGTCAGACCCAGTACTTC. Filled out from reference TRBV7-8 and TRBJ2-5, the complete variable domain reads GAGVSQSPRYKVAKRGQDVALRCDPISGHVSLFWYQQALGQGPEFLTYFQNEAQLDKSGLPSDRFFAERPEGSVSTLKIQRTQQEDSAVYLCASSYYRGQTQYFGPGTRLLVL.

The chain uses TRBV5-1 and TRBJ2-7, with D possibly being TRBD1 (5 bases). Trimming cost V 4 bases and J 3 bases, with 20 bases left between them. In germline, CDR1 is SGHRS, CDR2 YFSETQ. The CDR3 is made up of 16 amino acids. The CDR3 sequence is CASSLFRVGGDYEQYF. CDR3 DNA sequence: TGCGCCAGCAGCCTCTTCAGGGTGGGTGGAGACTACGAGCAGTACTTC.

This clonotype was seen at least ten times. This sequence joins TRBV30 and TRBJ1-6; D gene uncertain. Germline V gene lookup returns CDR1 GTSNPN and CDR2 SVGIG (reference sequence). The CDR3 covers 13 residues. The ends were cut back, 8 bases at V and 0 bases at J, with 8 bases in the middle. CDR3 protein: CAMGSSYNSPLHF. DNA for the CDR3: TGTGCCATGGGGAGCTCCTATAATTCACCCCTCCACTTT.

This clonotype was recorded at least ten times. This chain connects TRBV5-5 to TRBJ2-3; the D is unclear. Germline V CDR1 and CDR2: SGHKS, YYEKEE (reference sequence). This CDR3 is 11 amino acids long. Deletions cut 7 bases from V and 2 bases from J, with 5 bases between. CDR3 amino acids: CASANTDTQYF. CDR3 nucleotides: TGTGCCAGCGCCAACACAGATACGCAGTATTTT.